This T cell receptor beta chain derives from a study of cytomegalovirus exposure and HLA in healthy donors. In this sample, this clone turned up a few times. What it binds is unknown. General study results and limits: More clonal expansion characterized HLA-associated TCR beta chains than equally common others in a later analysis. What was likely a sequencing artifact was a cluster of highly shared sequence variants. CMV serostatus alone was available as immune exposure information. Prior analysis indicated that the majority of TCR beta V segments exhibited productivity approximately 87% or approximately 30% of the time.

Amplification used 60 Vbeta primers and 13 Jbeta primers. Repertoires were generated with immunoSEQ multiplex PCR, while TCRdb's copy carries only in-frame clones and drops some. The data show under 200,000 clones, around 65% seen once. Input material: PBMCs. This receptor was identified in a woman aged 40-49 years in good health and CMV-seropositive.

The CDR3 spells CASSVVAGDNSPLHF. CDR3 nucleotides: TGTGCCAGCAGCGTAGTAGCGGGGGATAATTCACCCCTCCACTTT. The chain couples TRBV9 to TRBJ1-6, with D possibly being TRBD1 (5 bases). The CDR3 is 15 residues long. V was trimmed by 0 bases and J by 5 bases, leaving 9 bases between them. Germline values: CDR1 SGDLS, CDR2 YYNGEE.